This T cell receptor beta chain was captured in a study of cytomegalovirus exposure and HLA in healthy donors. Study in general: Most donors, less than 85% of over 300 genotyped, fell in the Caucasian-associated ancestry cluster.

60 Vbeta and 13 Jbeta primers were used in PCR. TCRdb's table, derived via immunoSEQ multiplex PCR, lists solely in-frame clones and lacks some. This table has roughly 45,000 clones, around two thirds appearing once. The CDR3 sequence is 15 residues long. The V end lost 5 bases, the J end lost 7 bases, and 20 bases lay between the germline ends. Germline V gene sequence: CDR1 MNHEY, CDR2 SVGAGI. Study-wide findings and caveats: What a later analysis reportedly showed was that an Asian-associated ancestry cluster had fewer N-insertions than the roughly 700-donor mean. Indistinguishable V segments, including TRBV6-2 and TRBV6-3, were excluded. In a later analysis, TCR beta V- and J-gene trimming was associated with a missense DCLRE1C variant.

Concerning this clone itself: Its specificity is not known.

The rearrangement joins TRBV6-5 to TRBJ1-2, with a weak D call TRBD1 (5 bases). Sequencing input: PBMCs. This TCR derives from a human donor in good health. The DNA for the CDR3 is TGTGCCAGCAGTCCTCGGGGTGGTGGGGGAGGTGGCTACACCTTC. This translates into CASSPRGGGGGGYTF.